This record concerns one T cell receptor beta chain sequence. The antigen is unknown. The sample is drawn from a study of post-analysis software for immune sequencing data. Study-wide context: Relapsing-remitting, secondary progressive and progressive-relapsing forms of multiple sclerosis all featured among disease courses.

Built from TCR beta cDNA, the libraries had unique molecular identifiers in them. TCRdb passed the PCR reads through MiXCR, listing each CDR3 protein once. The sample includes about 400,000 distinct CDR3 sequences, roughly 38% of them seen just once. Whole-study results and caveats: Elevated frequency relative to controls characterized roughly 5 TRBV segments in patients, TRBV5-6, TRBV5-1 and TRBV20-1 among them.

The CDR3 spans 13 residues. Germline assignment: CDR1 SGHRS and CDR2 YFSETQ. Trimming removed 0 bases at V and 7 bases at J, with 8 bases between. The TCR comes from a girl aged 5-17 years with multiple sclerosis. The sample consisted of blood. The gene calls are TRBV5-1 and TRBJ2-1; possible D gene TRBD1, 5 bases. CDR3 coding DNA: TGCGCCAGCAGCTTGGCAGGGTCAAATGAGCAGTTCTTC. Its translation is CASSLAGSNEQFF.